The 12 T cell receptor beta chains below all came from one sample that was sequenced in a study of blood T cells in healthy people across ages. PCR was performed a second time for about 7 to 11 cycles using a sample-barcoded 5' primer and a J-beta primer mix. MiXCR, run by TCRdb on the 5' RACE reads, gives a single entry per CDR3 protein. The data show about 1.6 million distinct CDR3 sequences, with approximately 32% seen just once and roughly 10% held by the top ten. Sample: blood. The receptor source for this set is a woman aged 25 to 39 in good health.

The CDR3 region has the DNA TGTGCCAGCAGCCAAGGGGCTAGCGGGGGGCAGGATACGCAGTATTTT. Translated: CASSQGASGGQDTQYF. The chain is built from TRBV3-1 and TRBJ2-3, with 11 bases matching TRBD2. The CDR3 is 16 residues long. Germline V gene lookup returns CDR1 LGHDT and CDR2 YNNKEL (reference sequence). V shed 1 base and J 6 bases; nucleotides not matched to a gene: 6.

This clonotype was observed at least ten times. The chain employs TRBV4-1 and TRBJ2-7, with TRBD1 identical over 7 bases. Losses at the gene ends were 0 bases for V and 5 bases for J; bases not matched to a gene: 4. The CDR3 contains 14 residues. CDR1 and CDR2 from the germline V gene are MGHRA and YSYEKL. The CDR3 sequence is CASSQDPGQDEQYF. CDR3 nucleotides: TGCGCCAGCAGCCAAGATCCCGGACAGGACGAGCAGTACTTC.

The rearrangement uses TRBV4-1 and TRBJ2-3; TRBD2 agrees at 8 bases. The junction had 14 bases not matched to a gene; V was cut back by 4 bases and J by 5 bases. Looked up from germline, CDR1 is MGHRA and CDR2 is YSYEKL. There are 17 residues in the CDR3. The CDR3 is CASSPEGGGRGRDTQYF. The DNA for the CDR3 is TGCGCCAGCAGCCCAGAAGGCGGGGGGCGAGGAAGAGATACGCAGTATTTT.

This clonotype turned up a few times. The gene calls are TRBV12-3 or TRBV12-4 and TRBJ2-5; 7 nucleotides line up with TRBD2. Losses at the gene ends were 4 bases for V and 11 bases for J; bases not matched to a gene: 13. The length of the CDR3 is 14 residues. Written as DNA, the CDR3 is TGTGCCAGCAGTTCCCGGGACTATACCTACGTGCAGTACTTC. Protein sequence: CASSSRDYTYVQYF.

In this sample, this clonotype turned up a few times. The genes are TRBV28 and TRBJ1-1; D uncertain. This CDR3 contains 16 residues. In germline, CDR1 is MDHEN, CDR2 SYDVKM. The V and J ends lost 4 bases and 1 base respectively, with 16 bases between them. The chain's CDR3 is CASSSPLEKWNTEAFF. The CDR3 DNA reads as TGTGCCAGCAGTTCCCCTCTGGAGAAGTGGAACACTGAAGCTTTCTTT.

The chain has TRBV19 and TRBJ2-1; 11 nucleotides line up with TRBD2. CDR3 length: 16 residues. V gave up 3 bases and J gave up 8 bases; unmatched junction bases: 9. Germline CDR1 reads LNHDA; CDR2 reads SQIVND (reference sequence). In nucleotides, the CDR3 is TGTGCCAGTAGTATTTATAGCGGGAGGGCCTCGGATGAGCAGTTCTTC. Amino acids: CASSIYSGRASDEQFF.

In this sample, this clonotype turned up a few times. The chain is built from TRBV14 and TRBJ2-3, with D possibly matching TRBD1 (6 bases). This CDR3 has 12 amino acids. V shed 7 bases and J shed 5 bases, with 10 bases lying between them. Germline V gene data show CDR1 as SGHDN and CDR2 as FVKESK. The CDR3 DNA reads as TGTGCCAGCAACAGGGTCGGAGATACGCAGTATTTT. This encodes CASNRVGDTQYF.

This clonotype has just a few counts. The rearrangement links TRBV7-6 to TRBJ2-5; TRBD2 matches at 9 bases. The CDR3 is 15 amino acids. V was pared by 7 bases and J by 1 base, with 7 bases of the junction left unmatched. Germline values: CDR1 SGHVS, CDR2 FNYEAQ. The CDR3 region has the DNA TGTGCCAGCAACCCGATTAGCGGGAGCCAAGAGACCCAGTACTTC. Translated, it gives CASNPISGSQETQYF.

This clonotype was seen at least ten times. The rearrangement uses TRBV7-2 and TRBJ2-3, with a possible D match to TRBD2 (6 bases). The length of the CDR3 is 15 residues. V was pared by 2 bases and J by 3 bases, with 12 bases between. Germline lookup yields CDR1 SGHTA and CDR2 FQGNSA. This CDR3 reads CASSLFPGSTDTQYF. The CDR3, as DNA: TGTGCCAGCAGCTTATTCCCCGGGAGTACAGATACGCAGTATTTT.

This clonotype was seen a handful of times. Here the CDR3 DNA reads TGCAGTGCTAGAGAAGGCGGTGGCACAGATACGCAGTATTTT. Its translation is CSAREGGGTDTQYF. The gene calls are TRBV20-1 and TRBJ2-3; D gene ambiguous. V shed 0 bases and J shed 1 base, with 8 bases lying between them. Germline CDR1 reads DFQATT; CDR2 reads SNEGSKA (reference sequence). CDR3 length: 14 residues.

This chain links TRBV29-1 with TRBJ2-7, with D possibly being TRBD1 (6 bases). The germline V and J ends were trimmed by 7 bases and 6 bases, with 13 bases remaining between them. Per germline, CDR1 SQVTM and CDR2 ANQGSEA. The CDR3 extends over 11 amino acids. The CDR3 region has the DNA TGCAGCGGGGTACAGGGTACCGAGCAGTACTTC. Translated, it gives CSGVQGTEQYF.

The rearrangement links TRBV5-1 to TRBJ1-1, with a tentative D call TRBD1 (6 bases). The germline gives CDR1 SGHRS, CDR2 YFSETQ. CDR3 length: 15 residues. V lost 2 bases, J lost 3 bases, and 14 bases lay in between. The CDR3 here is CASSFGGAQDTEAFF. CDR3 DNA: TGCGCCAGCAGCTTTGGGGGGGCCCAGGACACTGAAGCTTTCTTT.